The rows below give T cell receptor beta chains drawn from one sample of a study of T cell clonotyping in hematopoietic cell transplantation. Clones were sequenced by immunoSEQ multiplex PCR, and TCRdb holds only the in-frame ones, with some missing. This table holds just under 5,500 clones, around 27% found once. The specimen was peripheral blood mononuclear cells, collected 180 days after allogeneic stem cell transplant. The receptors derive from a male patient between 40 and 50 years old who had an allogeneic stem cell transplant from an unrelated donor, so the T cells may come from the graft donor. Some clones in this sample may be carry-over from other donors' samples. CDR3s include the opening cysteine and the closing phenylalanine or tryptophan. A D gene is named only where the DNA matches it firmly. Rows may omit the clone size; those that give it use once, few, many or a size class.

j_call clone_size d_call v_call cdr3_nt cdr3_aa
TRBJ1-2 large . TRBV6-5 TGTGCCAGCAGTTACGCAGGGGCGGTCTACACCTTC CASSYAGAVYTF
TRBJ2-1 . . TRBV7-6 TGTGCCAGCAGCTTAGGCCTCCAGAATGAGCAGTTCTTC CASSLGLQNEQFF
TRBJ2-3 few TRBD2 TRBV30 TGTGCCTGGAGTGAGGAGCGGGAGCCAGATACGCGGTATTTT CAWSEEREPDTRYF
TRBJ2-5 few . TRBV6-5 TGTGCCAGCAGTCCGAGGACCCGGAGGGAGACCCAGTACTTC CASSPRTRRETQYF
TRBJ1-3 . . TRBV2 TGTGCCAGCAGTGAAGGGGCAGGGGCAGTGGGGAGCTCTGGAAACACCATATATTTT CASSEGAGAVGSSGNTIYF
TRBJ2-6 few . TRBV7-9 TGTGCCAGCAGCCTACGGGGGCTTCCTAACTCTGGGGCCAACGTCCTGACTTTC CASSLRGLPNSGANVLTF
TRBJ1-6 . . TRBV5-1 TGCGCCAGCAGCCGATGGCCCTCAGGATCACCCCTCCACTTT CASSRWPSGSPLHF
TRBJ2-7 . TRBD1 TRBV6-1 TGTGCCACAAAAAGCAGGGGGCTCTACGAGCAGTACTTC CATKSRGLYEQYF
TRBJ1-3 . . TRBV5-4 TGTGCCAGCAGCTCAGGCCAGAGTAGATCCTCTGGAAACACCATATATTTT CASSSGQSRSSGNTIYF
TRBJ1-1 . . TRBV25-1 TGTGCCAGCAGCCGAGAAGTGAGGGGCACTGAAGCTTTCTTT CASSREVRGTEAFF
TRBJ2-5 few TRBD2 TRBV4-1 TGCGCCAGCAGCCAAGAGAGTCTAGCGGGGGAAGAGACCCAGTACTTC CASSQESLAGEETQYF
TRBJ1-2 once . TRBV30 TGTGCCTGGAGTTCTAACGGGGGGCTTTCTTATGGCTACACCTTC CAWSSNGGLSYGYTF
TRBJ1-2 . TRBD1 TRBV30 TGTGCCTGGAGGTCCGGGACAGGGGGCGGGTATGGCTACACCTTC CAWRSGTGGGYGYTF
TRBJ1-2 . . TRBV30 TGTGCCTGGACAGAAACTAACTATGGCTACACCTTC CAWTETNYGYTF
TRBJ1-4 . . TRBV30 TGTGCCTGGAGTTTAGGGGGAACTACTAATGAAAAACTGTTTTTT CAWSLGGTTNEKLFF
TRBJ2-3 medium-sized TRBD1 TRBV29-1 TGCAGCATCGAGGGACAGGGATACACAGATACGCAGTATTTT CSIEGQGYTDTQYF
TRBJ1-5 . . TRBV28 TGTGCCAGCAGGACAGTTTTTAGCAATCAGCCCCAGCATTTT CASRTVFSNQPQHF
TRBJ2-7 medium-sized . TRBV28 TGTGCCAGCAGTTTGCACCCCACCTCCTACGAGCAGTACTTC CASSLHPTSYEQYF
TRBJ1-1 few . TRBV30 TGTGCCTGGATTCGCCAGATGAACACTGAAGCTTTCTTT CAWIRQMNTEAFF
TRBJ1-5 . . TRBV6-6 TGTGCCAGCAGCCCGGTAGTTAGCAATCAGCCCCAGCATTTT CASSPVVSNQPQHF
TRBJ1-1 few . TRBV6-5 TGTGCCAGCACTTCCGGAGGCCCATCTGAAGCTTTCTTT CASTSGGPSEAFF
TRBJ1-1 . TRBD1 TRBV30 TGTGCCTGGAGTTGGGACAGGGGAGCTTTCTTT CAWSWDRGAFF
TRBJ1-2 . . TRBV5-6 TGTGCCAGCAGCTTGTACGGGATAGCCTATGGCTACACCTTC CASSLYGIAYGYTF
TRBJ2-5 large . TRBV7-2 TGTGCCAGCAGCGTAGAAGAGACCCAGTACTTC CASSVEETQYF
TRBJ1-3 once . TRBV30 TGTGCCTGGAGAGCTCCGACGCTGGACGGATTTGGAAACACCATATATTTT CAWRAPTLDGFGNTIYF
TRBJ2-7 . . TRBV30 TGTGCCTGGAGTGTCGGGGTCCGGAGCTCCTACGAGCAGTACTTC CAWSVGVRSSYEQYF
TRBJ1-4 . . TRBV25-1 TGTGCCAGCAGCGTTGGGACGGATAATGAAAAACTGTTTTTT CASSVGTDNEKLFF
TRBJ1-2 few TRBD1 TRBV30 TGTGCCGTCAGTCGGGACAGGCCGATGGGCTACACCTTC CAVSRDRPMGYTF
TRBJ2-5 . TRBD1 TRBV30 TGTGCCTGGGACAGGGGCCAAGAGACCCAGTACTTC CAWDRGQETQYF
TRBJ2-7 once TRBD1 TRBV29-1 TGCAGCGCCCGCAGGGGGCAGGACGAGCAGTACTTC CSARRGQDEQYF
TRBJ2-5 . . TRBV29-1 TGCAGCGTGGCGGATGTGAAGGAGACCCAGTACTTC CSVADVKETQYF
TRBJ1-2 few . TRBV4-3 TGCGCCAGCAGCCAATCCAGGTTCAACTATGGCTACACCTTC CASSQSRFNYGYTF
TRBJ1-2 few . TRBV4-1 TGCGCCAGCAGCCAAGAAGCCTACGGAGGCTACACCTTC CASSQEAYGGYTF
TRBJ2-7 . TRBD1 TRBV7-2 TGTGCCAGCAGCGGCAGGGGGCCCGAGCAGTACTTC CASSGRGPEQYF
TRBJ1-2 . TRBD1 TRBV29-1 TGCAGCGCCGGGACAGGGGAAGACTATGGCTACACCTTC CSAGTGEDYGYTF
TRBJ1-1 . . TRBV4-1 TGCGCCAGCAGCCCAGTCCGGGGATTGAACACTGAAGCTTTCTTT CASSPVRGLNTEAFF
TRBJ2-7 once TRBD2 TRBV7-2 TGTGCCAGCAGTATTGGGGAGGGTTACGAGCAGTACTTC CASSIGEGYEQYF
TRBJ1-2 . . TRBV20-1 TGCAGTGCTAGAGTGGCAGCCCTCTACACCTTC CSARVAALYTF
TRBJ2-7 . . TRBV30 . CAWTFGPGLQGQYF
TRBJ1-4 . . TRBV30 TGTGCCTGGGAGCCTTCGGGGTGGGGAGACTGGGATGAAAAACTGTTTTTT CAWEPSGWGDWDEKLFF
TRBJ2-7 few . TRBV28 TGTGCCAGCAGCGCAGGGATCAGCTCCTACGAGCAGTACTTC CASSAGISSYEQYF
TRBJ1-1 few . TRBV6-5 TGTGCCAGCAGTTACTCGAGTCGGGGGGCGAGGACTGAAGCTTTCTTT CASSYSSRGARTEAFF
TRBJ1-2 . . TRBV6-5 TGTGCCAGCAGTTACTCCTCCAGTCTCGGTCAAGGCTACACCTTC CASSYSSSLGQGYTF
TRBJ1-2 few . TRBV29-1 TGCAGCGTTGAAGCGACAGATAACTATGGCTACACCTTC CSVEATDNYGYTF
TRBJ1-2 few . TRBV30 TGTGCCTGTCGCCGTGACAGGCCCTATGGCTACACCTTC CACRRDRPYGYTF